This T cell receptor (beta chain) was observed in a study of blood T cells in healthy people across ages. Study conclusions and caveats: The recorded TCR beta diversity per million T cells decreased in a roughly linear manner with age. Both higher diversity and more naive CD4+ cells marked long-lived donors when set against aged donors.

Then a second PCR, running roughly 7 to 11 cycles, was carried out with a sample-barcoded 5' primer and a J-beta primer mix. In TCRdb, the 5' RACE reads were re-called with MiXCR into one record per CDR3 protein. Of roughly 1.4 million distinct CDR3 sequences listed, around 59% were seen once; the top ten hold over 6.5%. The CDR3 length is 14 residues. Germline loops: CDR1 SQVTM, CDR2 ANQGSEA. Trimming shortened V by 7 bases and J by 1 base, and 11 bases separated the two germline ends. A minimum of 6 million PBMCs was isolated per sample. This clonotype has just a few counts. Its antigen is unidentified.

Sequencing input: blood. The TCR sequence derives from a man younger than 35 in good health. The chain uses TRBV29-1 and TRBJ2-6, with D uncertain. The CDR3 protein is CSATSQSGANVLTF. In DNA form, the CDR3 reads TGCAGCGCCACAAGTCAATCTGGGGCCAACGTCCTGACTTTC.